Below, 18 T cell receptor beta chains from the same sample are listed, as sequenced in a study of cytomegalovirus exposure and HLA in healthy donors (TCRdb year 2017). Library prep was done by the immunoSEQ multiplex PCR assay. For the multiplex PCR, a mixture combining 60 forward primers for TCR Vbeta segments and 13 reverse primers for TCR Jbeta segments was used. TCRdb carries this immuneACCESS record with in-frame sequences only. Its versions omit some clonotypes, under half of them owing to an unresolved V gene in the studies checked, with the rest unexplained. For this sample the table gives about 100,000 clones, of which about 77% were detected only once. The leading ten clones occupy around 5% of the sample. The source material was PBMCs. The receptor source for this set is a young woman in good health and CMV-seropositive.

The V gene is TRBV6-1, the J gene TRBJ1-2; tentatively, D is TRBD1 (6 bases). The germline CDR1 and CDR2 sequences are MNHNS and SASEGT. CDR3 length: 13 amino acids. Trimming cost V 6 bases and J 9 bases, with 17 bases left between them. CDR3 sequence: CASRADRTSSYTF. The CDR3 DNA reads TGTGCCAGCAGGGCCGACAGGACCAGCAGCTACACCTTC.

This clone was observed once. The V and J genes are TRBV4-3 and TRBJ1-4; tentatively, D is TRBD1 (5 bases). Germline V lookup: CDR1 LGHNA, CDR2 YSLEER. The ends were cut back, 4 bases at V and 6 bases at J, with 15 bases in the middle. CDR3 length: 15 residues. CDR3 residues: CASSPAQDSHEKLFF. The CDR3 DNA reads as TGCGCCAGCAGCCCGGCACAGGATTCACATGAAAAACTGTTTTTT.

The chain is built from TRBV6-5 and TRBJ2-7; tentatively, D is TRBD2 (5 bases). V lost 6 bases and J lost 3, with 15 bases in between. The CDR3 extends over 14 amino acids. Germline CDR1 is MNHEY and CDR2 is SVGAGI. The CDR3 is CASRNSALNYEQYF. The CDR3 DNA is TGTGCCAGCAGAAATAGCGCCTTGAACTACGAGCAGTACTTC.

The CDR3 DNA is TGTGCCAGCAGCAATACAGGGGGGAGCAATCAGCCCCAGCATTTT. This gives the protein CASSNTGGSNQPQHF. This chain connects TRBV21-1 to TRBJ1-5; TRBD1 is the table's D call and was not checked against the DNA. TRBV21-1 is described as a pseudogene. The CDR3 is 15 amino acids.

This clone was seen only a few times. J is TRBJ2-1 and V is TRBV7-9; TRBD2 might be the D (5 bases). Germline V gene data show CDR1 as SEHNR and CDR2 as FQNEAQ (reference sequence). The CDR3 contains 13 residues. Trimming pared 1 base from V and 7 bases from J, leaving 8 bases between. In nucleotides, the CDR3 is TGTGCCAGCAGCTTAGGACTATTGAATGAGCAGTTCTTC. Its translation is CASSLGLLNEQFF.

This clone was observed many times. The chain joins TRBV6-6 to TRBJ1-1; TRBD1 aligns across 7 bases. J gave up 6 bases and V 5 bases, and 3 bases lay outside the gene matches. The CDR3 is made up of 12 amino acids. The germline V gene has CDR1 MNHNY and CDR2 SVGAGI (reference sequence). The DNA of the CDR3 is TGTGCCAGCAGTCATCAGGGGGCTGAAGCTTTCTTT. Encoded protein: CASSHQGAEAFF.

This sequence joins TRBV7-3 and TRBJ2-5; TRBD1 matches at 7 bases. Germline CDR1 reads SGHTA; CDR2 reads FQGTGA. This CDR3 is 14 amino acids long. The V and J ends lost 4 bases and 5 bases, in that order; junction bases with no gene match: 7. The CDR3 reads CASSSTGYGETQYF. Here the CDR3 DNA reads TGTGCCAGCAGCTCGACAGGGTACGGCGAGACCCAGTACTTC.

This clone has just a few counts. The rearrangement links TRBV19 to TRBJ2-7, with D tentatively TRBD1 (5 bases). CDR1 and CDR2 from the germline V gene are LNHDA and SQIVND (reference sequence). The CDR3 contains 15 residues. V gave up 3 bases and J gave up 1 base, with 13 bases separating them. The CDR3 loop is CASSISSRASYEQYF. The CDR3 bases are TGTGCCAGTAGTATCTCGTCCAGGGCATCCTACGAGCAGTACTTC.

This sequence joins TRBV5-1 and TRBJ2-7; TRBD1 agrees at 12 bases. After removal of 5 bases from V and 6 bases from J, the junction contained 6 bases not matched to a gene. The CDR3 contains 14 residues. In germline, CDR1 is SGHRS, CDR2 YFSETQ. The CDR3 DNA is TGCGCCAGCAGTACCGGGACAGGGGGCCTCGAGCAGTACTTC. Amino acid sequence: CASSTGTGGLEQYF.

The chain links TRBV7-8 to TRBJ2-7, with TRBD2 as a possible D gene (6 bases). Trimming removed 0 bases at V and 7 bases at J, with 13 bases between. Germline V gene lookup returns CDR1 SGHVS and CDR2 FQNEAQ. The CDR3 consists of 14 residues. The CDR3 bases are TGTGCCAGCAGCTTAGCCCGGGAGTATGGGGAGCAGTACTTC. Residues: CASSLAREYGEQYF.

This clone was seen a few times. The chain employs TRBV27 and TRBJ1-5, with D possibly TRBD1 on 5 matching bases. The CDR3 contains 16 residues. V lost 3 bases and J 4 bases, leaving 16 bases between the germline ends. CDR1 and CDR2 from the germline V gene are MNHEY and SMNVEV (reference sequence). This CDR3 reads CASSLVSAGRNQPQHF. As DNA, the CDR3 is TGTGCCAGCAGTTTGGTTTCAGCAGGGCGTAATCAGCCCCAGCATTTT.

The V gene is TRBV5-1, the J gene TRBJ2-5; the D is unclear. Germline CDR1 SGHRS, CDR2 YFSETQ. The CDR3 is 14 residues long. V was trimmed by 4 bases and J by 4 bases, leaving 14 bases between them. The CDR3 DNA sequence: TGCGCCAGCAGCCCGATGGCTTCAGTAGAGACCCAGTACTTC. Translation: CASSPMASVETQYF.

This clone was detected once. The rearrangement links TRBV25-1 to TRBJ2-3; 11 bases line up with TRBD2. CDR1 is MGHDK and CDR2 is SYGVNS in the germline V gene. With 4 bases clipped from V and 2 bases from J, the junction kept 5 bases outside the gene matches. The CDR3 extends over 16 amino acids. This chain's CDR3 is CASSGRLAGFTDTQYF. CDR3 nucleotides: TGTGCCAGCAGTGGAAGACTAGCGGGGTTCACAGATACGCAGTATTTT.

J is TRBJ1-5 and V is TRBV9, with D perhaps TRBD1 (5 bases). V lost 5 bases, J lost 5 bases, and 17 bases lay in between. This CDR3 is built from 15 residues. Germline loops: CDR1 SGDLS, CDR2 YYNGEE. CDR3 coding DNA: TGTGCCAGCAGAAAGAACGACAGCAGCCATCAGCCCCAGCATTTT. Translating gives CASRKNDSSHQPQHF.

This clone was detected only a few times. The rearrangement links TRBV5-4 to TRBJ2-1; 9 nucleotides agree with TRBD2. V dropped 4 bases and J dropped 3; count of bases not matched to a gene: 11. Germline V gene sequence: CDR1 SGHNT, CDR2 YYREEE (reference sequence). The CDR3 contains 17 residues. CDR3 region: CASSKGGLATIYNEQFF. CDR3 DNA: TGTGCCAGCAGCAAAGGCGGACTAGCGACAATCTACAATGAGCAGTTCTTC.

The chain recombines TRBV6-5 with TRBJ2-3, with D possibly matching TRBD2 (6 bases). This CDR3 is built from 14 residues. Germline-derived CDR1 and CDR2 are MNHEY and SVGAGI. With 5 bases removed from V and 5 bases from J, the gap between germline ends came to 14 bases. CDR3 region: CASSALAGKDTQYF. As DNA, the CDR3 is TGTGCCAGCAGTGCTTTGGCGGGAAAAGATACGCAGTATTTT.

The chain uses TRBV7-3 and TRBJ1-5, with D perhaps TRBD1 (6 bases). Trimming removed 5 bases from V and 5 bases from J, with 10 bases in between. The germline gives CDR1 SGHTA, CDR2 FQGTGA. CDR3 length: 13 amino acids. CDR3 nucleotide sequence: TGTGCCAGCAGCGCCTACAGGGATCAGCCCCAGCATTTT. Its translation: CASSAYRDQPQHF.

The CDR3 loop reads CASGTQWTEAFF. CDR3 bases: TGTGCCAGCGGCACCCAATGGACTGAAGCTTTCTTT. V gene TRBV7-6 combines with J gene TRBJ1-1, with D unresolved. Germline CDR1 and CDR2: SGHVS and FNYEAQ. The ends were cut back, 8 bases at V and 5 bases at J, with 12 bases in the middle. CDR3 size: 12 residues. Full variable domain (outside the CDR3, taken from reference TRBV7-6 and TRBJ1-1): GAGVSQSPRYKVTKRGQDVALRCDPISGHVSLYWYRQALGQGPEFLTYFNYEAQQDKSGLPNDRFSAERPEGSISTLTIQRTEQRDSAMYRCASGTQWTEAFFGQGTRLTVV.